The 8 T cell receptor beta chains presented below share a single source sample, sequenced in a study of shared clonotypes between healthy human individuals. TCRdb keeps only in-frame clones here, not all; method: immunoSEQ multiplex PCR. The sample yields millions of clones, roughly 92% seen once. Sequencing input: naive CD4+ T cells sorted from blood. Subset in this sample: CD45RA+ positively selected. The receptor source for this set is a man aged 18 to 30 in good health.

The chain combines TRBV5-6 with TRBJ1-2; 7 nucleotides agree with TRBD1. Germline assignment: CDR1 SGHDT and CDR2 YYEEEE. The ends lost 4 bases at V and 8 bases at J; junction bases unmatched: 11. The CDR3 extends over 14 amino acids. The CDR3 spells CASSPGQIKRGYTF. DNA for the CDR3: TGTGCCAGCAGCCCGGGACAGATTAAGAGGGGCTACACCTTC.

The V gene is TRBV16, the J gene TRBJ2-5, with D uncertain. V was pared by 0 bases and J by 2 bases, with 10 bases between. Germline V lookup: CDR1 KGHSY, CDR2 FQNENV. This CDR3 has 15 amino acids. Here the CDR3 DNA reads TGTGCCAGCAGCCAATCTCGAAGTTATCAAGAGACCCAGTACTTC. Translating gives CASSQSRSYQETQYF.

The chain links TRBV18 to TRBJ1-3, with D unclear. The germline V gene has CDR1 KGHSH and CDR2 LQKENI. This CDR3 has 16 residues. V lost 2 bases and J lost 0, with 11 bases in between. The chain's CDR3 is CASSPESRSSGNTIYF. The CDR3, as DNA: TGTGCCAGCTCACCAGAATCGAGGTCCTCTGGAAACACCATATATTTT.

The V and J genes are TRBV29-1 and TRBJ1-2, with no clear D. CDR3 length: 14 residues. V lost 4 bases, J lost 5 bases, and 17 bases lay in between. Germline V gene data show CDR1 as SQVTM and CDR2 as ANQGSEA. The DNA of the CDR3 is TGCAGCGTTGTCCCAGGCCCATTCGGGTATGGCTACACCTTC. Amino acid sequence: CSVVPGPFGYGYTF.

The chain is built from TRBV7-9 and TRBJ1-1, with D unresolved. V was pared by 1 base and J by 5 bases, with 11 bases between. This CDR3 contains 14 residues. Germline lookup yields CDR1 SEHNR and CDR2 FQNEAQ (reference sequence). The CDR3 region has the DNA TGTGCCAGCAGCTTAGAATGGCGGTTGACTGAAGCTTTCTTT. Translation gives CASSLEWRLTEAFF.

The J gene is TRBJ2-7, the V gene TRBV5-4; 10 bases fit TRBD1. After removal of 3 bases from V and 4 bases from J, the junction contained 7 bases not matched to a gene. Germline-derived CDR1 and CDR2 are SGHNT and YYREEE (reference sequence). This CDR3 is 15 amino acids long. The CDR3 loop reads CASSYPGQGIYEQYF. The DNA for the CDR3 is TGTGCCAGCAGCTACCCGGGACAGGGGATTTACGAGCAGTACTTC. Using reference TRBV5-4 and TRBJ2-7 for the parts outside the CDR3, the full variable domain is ETGVTQSPTHLIKTRGQQVTLRCSSQSGHNTVSWYQQALGQGPQFIFQYYREEENGRGNFPPRFSGLQFPNYSSELNVNALELDDSALYLCASSYPGQGIYEQYFGPGTRLTVT.

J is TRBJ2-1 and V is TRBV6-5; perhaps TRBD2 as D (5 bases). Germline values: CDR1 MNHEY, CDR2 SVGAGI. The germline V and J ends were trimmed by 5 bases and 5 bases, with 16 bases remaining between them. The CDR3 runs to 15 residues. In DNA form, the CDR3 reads TGTGCCAGCAGTCCTTTGGGGAGTGCGAACAATGAGCAGTTCTTC. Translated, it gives CASSPLGSANNEQFF.

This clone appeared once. The CDR3 spells CASSPNLAGGNNEQFF. Here the CDR3 DNA reads TGCGCCAGCAGCCCCAACCTAGCGGGAGGTAACAATGAGCAGTTCTTC. The chain uses TRBV5-1 and TRBJ2-1, with TRBD2 matching over 11 bases. Germline V gene sequence: CDR1 SGHRS, CDR2 YFSETQ. V was pared by 4 bases and J by 5 bases, with 8 bases of the junction left unmatched. The CDR3 length is 16 residues.